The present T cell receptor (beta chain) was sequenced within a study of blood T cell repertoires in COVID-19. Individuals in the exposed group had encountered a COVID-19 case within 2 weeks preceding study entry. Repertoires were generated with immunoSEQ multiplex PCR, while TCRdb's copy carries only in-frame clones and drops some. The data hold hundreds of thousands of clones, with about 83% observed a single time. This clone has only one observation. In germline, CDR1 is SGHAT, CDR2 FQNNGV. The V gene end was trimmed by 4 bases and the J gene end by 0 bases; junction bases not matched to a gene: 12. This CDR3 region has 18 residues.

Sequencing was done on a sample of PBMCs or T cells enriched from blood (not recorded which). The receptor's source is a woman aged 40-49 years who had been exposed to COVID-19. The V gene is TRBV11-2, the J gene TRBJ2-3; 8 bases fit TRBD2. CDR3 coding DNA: TGTGCCAGCAGCTCACCGGGGGGGGCTGGCCCCAGCACAGATACGCAGTATTTT. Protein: CASSSPGGAGPSTDTQYF.